The 32 T cell receptor beta chains reported below all come from one sample, sequenced in a study of shared clonotypes between healthy human individuals. Naive CD8 cells lacked CD45RO and underwent positive selection for CCR7, leaving out terminally differentiated effector memory CD45RA+ cells. Libraries were prepared by immunoSEQ multiplex PCR; TCRdb keeps only in-frame clonotypes and omits some of them. Of around 2.1 million clones listed, about 92% are singletons. The sample comprised naive CD8+ T cells from PBMCs. All receptors derive from a young man in good health. Some clones in this sample may be carry-over from other donors' samples.

The genes are TRBV27 and TRBJ2-3, with 11 positions matching TRBD2. The CDR3 spans 18 residues. Per germline, CDR1 MNHEY and CDR2 SMNVEV (reference sequence). V gave up 1 base and J gave up 2 bases; unmatched junction bases: 8. For the CDR3, the DNA is TGTGCCAGCAGTTTATTGCGGCCTAGCGGGAGGTTCACAGATACGCAGTATTTT. Its protein is CASSLLRPSGRFTDTQYF.

The chain links TRBV27 to TRBJ1-2; D perhaps matches TRBD1 (5 bases). CDR3 size: 13 residues. V was pared by 6 bases and J by 6 bases, with 14 bases between. The germline gives CDR1 MNHEY, CDR2 SMNVEV (reference sequence). The chain's CDR3 is CASSYIGGDGYTF. The CDR3 DNA follows: TGTGCCAGCAGCTATATTGGGGGGGATGGCTACACCTTC.

The CDR3 spells CASSRHPDMNTEAFF. CDR3 nucleotides: TGTGCCAGCAGCCGACATCCAGACATGAACACTGAAGCTTTCTTT. The J gene is TRBJ1-1, the V gene TRBV4-2; no clear D gene. Trimming took 4 bases from V and 0 from J, leaving 12 bases between them. CDR1 is LGHNA, CDR2 YNFKEQ, per germline. This CDR3 comprises 15 residues.

The J gene is TRBJ2-7, the V gene TRBV4-1; 9 positions match TRBD2. The V gene end was trimmed by 6 bases and the J gene end by 2 bases; junction bases not matched to a gene: 5. CDR3 length equals 14 residues. CDR1 MGHRA and CDR2 YSYEKL come from the germline V gene. The CDR3 loop reads CASRRTSETYEQYF. The CDR3 DNA sequence: TGCGCCAGCAGGCGGACTAGCGAAACCTACGAGCAGTACTTC.

CDR3 sequence reads: CASSVDTVHNEQFF. CDR3 DNA sequence: TGTGCCAGCAGCGTAGACACAGTTCACAATGAGCAGTTCTTC. This rearrangement joins TRBV9 to TRBJ2-1; D is unresolved. The CDR3 runs to 14 residues. Germline V gives CDR1 SGDLS, CDR2 YYNGEE. The ends were cut back, 0 bases at V and 5 bases at J, with 9 bases in the middle.

The chain has TRBV28 and TRBJ1-1; TRBD1 agrees at 7 bases. Germline V CDR1 and CDR2: MDHEN, SYDVKM. Trimming took 8 bases from V and 2 from J; bases not matched to a gene: 8. The CDR3 has 14 residues. In DNA, the CDR3 is TGTGCCAGCGGCTACAGGGGATTTAACACTGAAGCTTTCTTT. This encodes CASGYRGFNTEAFF.

The chain uses TRBV4-1 and TRBJ2-1, with D hard to call. Germline values: CDR1 MGHRA, CDR2 YSYEKL. The V end was cut by 0 bases, the J end by 2 bases, with 14 bases between. The CDR3 is made up of 17 amino acids. The DNA for the CDR3 is TGCGCCAGCAGCCAAGATTCAAGGGCCGAAGCCTACAATGAGCAGTTCTTC. Translation: CASSQDSRAEAYNEQFF.

The gene calls are TRBV19 and TRBJ2-2; 8 bases are shared with TRBD2. This CDR3 spans 18 amino acids. CDR1 is LNHDA, CDR2 SQIVND, per germline (reference sequence). Losses at the gene ends were 3 bases for V and 5 bases for J; bases not matched to a gene: 14. The CDR3 nucleotides read TGTGCCAGTAGTATCCCTTACCAACTAGCGGTAGGGACCGGGGAGCTGTTTTTT. It translates to CASSIPYQLAVGTGELFF.

A note on this clone: This specimen includes other DNA sequences encoding the same CDR3. The chain carries TRBV9 and TRBJ2-5, with 7 bases matching TRBD2. CDR3 size: 16 residues. In germline, CDR1 is SGDLS, CDR2 YYNGEE. J lost 1 base, V lost 4 bases, and 10 bases had no gene match. The CDR3 protein is CASSPGGSGSQETQYF. The CDR3 DNA is TGTGCCAGCAGCCCGGGGGGTAGCGGCTCCCAAGAGACCCAGTACTTC.

The J gene is TRBJ2-6, the V gene TRBV6-6, with D unclear. The V and J ends lost 8 bases and 7 bases respectively, with 6 bases between them. CDR3 length: 11 residues. CDR1 and CDR2 (germline): MNHNY, SVGAGI (reference sequence). Here the CDR3 DNA reads TGTGCCAGCTTTACAGCCAACGTCCTGACTTTC. It codes for CASFTANVLTF.

Points on this clone: Other DNA sequences in the same sample also yield this CDR3. This chain connects TRBV27 to TRBJ1-3, with D uncertain. V gave up 0 bases and J gave up 0 bases, with 6 bases separating them. The CDR3 sequence is 15 residues long. Germline CDR1 and CDR2: MNHEY and SMNVEV (reference sequence). The CDR3 sequence: CASSLSWGSGNTIYF. CDR3 DNA: TGTGCCAGCAGTTTATCGTGGGGCTCTGGAAACACCATATATTTT.

This clone was detected once. The J gene is TRBJ2-5, the V gene TRBV11-2; a possible D gene is TRBD2 (5 bases). Near its end, the DNA agrees better with TRBJ2-7, so the J call may be wrong. The germline gives CDR1 SGHAT, CDR2 FQNNGV. The CDR3 runs 16 residues. CDR3 sequence: CASSLDGGLSSYEQYF. CDR3 bases: TGTGCCAGCAGCTTAGACGGCGGGCTGAGCTCCTACGAGCAGTACTTC.

The rearrangement joins TRBV7-9 to TRBJ2-2, with D possibly being TRBD2 (6 bases). CDR1 and CDR2 (germline): SEHNR, FQNEAQ (reference sequence). The CDR3 is made up of 15 amino acids. Trimming cost V 4 bases and J 0 bases, with 9 bases left between them. The CDR3 DNA reads as TGTGCCAGCAGCTCGGGAGCAGCGAACACCGGGGAGCTGTTTTTT. Translation: CASSSGAANTGELFF.

The rearrangement uses TRBV2 and TRBJ1-1; D possibly corresponds to TRBD1 (6 bases). The CDR3 runs to 14 residues. Germline V gives CDR1 SNHLY, CDR2 FYNNEI. V shed 5 bases and J shed 5 bases, with 15 bases lying between them. The CDR3 coding sequence is TGTGCCAGCAGTCCCGACAGGCGGAGGACTGAAGCTTTCTTT. Its protein is CASSPDRRRTEAFF. The whole variable domain, remainder taken from reference TRBV2 and TRBJ1-1, is EPEVTQTPSHQVTQMGQEVILRCVPISNHLYFYWYRQILGQKVEFLVSFYNNEISEKSEIFDDQFSVERPDGSNFTLKIRSTKLEDSAMYFCASSPDRRRTEAFFGQGTRLTVV.

Concerning this clone itself: This CDR3 is also generated by other DNA sequences in the sample. J is TRBJ1-1 and V is TRBV19; no reliable D call. V shed 5 bases and J shed 1 base, with 8 bases lying between them. CDR3 length equals 13 residues. The V gene's germline CDR1 is LNHDA and CDR2 SQIVND (reference sequence). CDR3 in amino acids: CASSPTENTEAFF. The CDR3 DNA reads as TGTGCCAGTAGTCCAACCGAGAACACTGAAGCTTTCTTT.

This clone was counted once. The chain couples TRBV29-1 to TRBJ2-6; D uncertain. CDR3 length: 13 amino acids. V was pared by 4 bases and J by 1 base, with 5 bases between. Germline V lookup: CDR1 SQVTM, CDR2 ANQGSEA. In DNA form, the CDR3 reads TGCAGCGTTGGTCTTTCTGGGGCCAACGTCCTGACTTTC. Amino acid sequence: CSVGLSGANVLTF. Filled out from reference TRBV29-1 and TRBJ2-6, the complete variable domain reads SAVISQKPSRDICQRGTSLTIQCQVDSQVTMMFWYRQQPGQSLTLIATANQGSEATYESGFVIDKFPISRPNLTFSTLTVSNMSPEDSSIYLCSVGLSGANVLTFGAGSRLTVL.

This sequence joins TRBV9 and TRBJ1-5, with D possibly being TRBD1 (5 bases). In germline, CDR1 is SGDLS, CDR2 YYNGEE. The germline V and J ends were trimmed by 1 base and 7 bases, with 15 bases remaining between them. This CDR3 has 15 amino acids. CDR3 DNA sequence: TGTGCCAGCAGCGTACCGGCGGGGCGCGGGCAGCCCCAGCATTTT. Translated: CASSVPAGRGQPQHF.

The chain joins TRBV29-1 to TRBJ2-5; 7 bases are a match to TRBD2. V lost 7 bases, J lost 5 bases, and 10 bases stayed unmatched. Germline CDR1 is SQVTM and CDR2 is ANQGSEA. The CDR3 spans 13 residues. In DNA, the CDR3 is TGCAGCGCGGCAGGCGGGAGTAGGGAGACCCAGTACTTC. Protein: CSAAGGSRETQYF.

The DNA for the CDR3 is TGTGCCAGCAGCTTGAGACCCGGGACCTACAATGAGCAGTTCTTC. Amino acids: CASSLRPGTYNEQFF. The V call is TRBV5-6, the J call TRBJ2-1; the D gene is possibly TRBD2 (5 bases). The CDR3 is 15 residues long. V was shortened by 1 base and J by 2 bases, with 10 bases between the two germline ends. Germline CDR1 reads SGHDT; CDR2 reads YYEEEE.

The chain uses TRBV10-3 and TRBJ2-1; D gene uncertain. Looked up from germline, CDR1 is ENHRY and CDR2 is SYGVKD. The CDR3 consists of 16 residues. V lost 0 bases to trimming and J lost 0 bases, with 9 bases between them. The CDR3 region is CAISESASSSYNEQFF. The CDR3 bases are TGTGCCATCAGTGAGTCTGCATCAAGCTCCTACAATGAGCAGTTCTTC.

The DNA of the CDR3 is TGTGCCAGCAGCGTAGGTCCCGAGCAGTACTTC. Translating gives CASSVGPEQYF. J is TRBJ2-7 and V is TRBV9; D uncertain. V shed 0 bases and J shed 6 bases, with 4 bases lying between them. CDR3 length: 11 residues. Germline CDR1 SGDLS, CDR2 YYNGEE.

CDR3: CATSRDAVYPDTQYF. DNA of the CDR3: TGTGCCACCAGCAGAGATGCAGTATACCCAGATACGCAGTATTTT. V gene TRBV15 combines with J gene TRBJ2-3; D gene ambiguous. Trimming removed 0 bases at V and 4 bases at J, with 11 bases between. The germline V gene has CDR1 LNHNV and CDR2 YYDKDF (reference sequence). The CDR3 length is 15 residues.

This sequence joins TRBV28 and TRBJ1-5; D is ambiguous. The CDR3 is 13 residues long. Trimming pared 2 bases from V and 6 bases from J, leaving 8 bases between. Germline assignment: CDR1 MDHEN and CDR2 SYDVKM. The CDR3 reads CASSLSASQPQHF. CDR3 nucleotide sequence: TGTGCCAGCAGTTTAAGTGCGAGTCAGCCCCAGCATTTT.

Remarks on this clone: Other DNA sequences of this sample code for an identical CDR3. The chain joins TRBV5-4 to TRBJ2-1; D gene unclear. The CDR3 is 12 amino acids. Deletions cut 1 base from V and 7 bases from J, with 6 bases between. Germline V gives CDR1 SGHNT, CDR2 YYREEE (reference sequence). The CDR3 spells CASSLQVNEQFF. The CDR3 DNA follows: TGTGCCAGCAGCTTGCAGGTAAATGAGCAGTTCTTC.

The chain is built from TRBV27 and TRBJ1-1; maybe TRBD1 (6 bases). The V gene's germline CDR1 is MNHEY and CDR2 SMNVEV (reference sequence). CDR3 length equals 14 residues. Trimming pared 5 bases from V and 6 bases from J, leaving 16 bases between. The CDR3 loop is CASSHRQARSEAFF. CDR3 nucleotides: TGTGCCAGCAGTCACAGACAGGCGAGATCTGAAGCTTTCTTT.

The rearrangement links TRBV2 to TRBJ2-5; 7 bases align to TRBD1. The better agreement between TRBJ2-7 and the DNA end casts doubt on the J call. This CDR3 contains 15 residues. Germline V gene sequence: CDR1 SNHLY, CDR2 FYNNEI. CDR3 DNA: TGTGCCAGCAGTGAACCGGCAGGGGGAACCTACGAGCAGTACTTC. This codes for CASSEPAGGTYEQYF.

This sequence joins TRBV28 and TRBJ1-2; no definite D call. Germline V gene sequence: CDR1 MDHEN, CDR2 SYDVKM. Trimming took 5 bases from V and 0 from J, leaving 16 bases between them. The CDR3 contains 16 residues. CDR3 loop: CASSSRDTTANYGYTF. The CDR3 DNA sequence: TGTGCCAGCAGTAGTCGAGATACAACTGCTAACTATGGCTACACCTTC.

The chain uses TRBV29-1 and TRBJ2-7; D perhaps matches TRBD1 (5 bases). This CDR3 is built from 12 residues. Trimming cost V 5 bases and J 5 bases, with 13 bases left between them. CDR1 and CDR2 (germline): SQVTM, ANQGSEA. The CDR3: CSVFSGRDEQYF. In DNA, the CDR3 is TGCAGCGTTTTTTCCGGCAGGGACGAGCAGTACTTC.

About this clone: At the DNA level, this CDR3 is encoded by other sequences in the same sample as well. This rearrangement joins TRBV27 to TRBJ2-1; unclear D gene. Trimming cost V 0 bases and J 2 bases, with 8 bases left between them. The CDR3 is 15 residues long. The germline V gene has CDR1 MNHEY and CDR2 SMNVEV (reference sequence). The CDR3 DNA reads TGTGCCAGCAGTTTATCGCAGTCCCCCTACAATGAGCAGTTCTTC. Translating gives CASSLSQSPYNEQFF.

This chain connects TRBV5-5 to TRBJ2-3; possibly TRBD2 for D (6 bases). V was shortened by 4 bases and J by 3 bases, with 18 bases between the two germline ends. CDR1 is SGHKS, CDR2 YYEKEE, per germline (reference sequence). The CDR3 has 16 residues. The CDR3 sequence: CASSHREYGSTDTQYF. For the CDR3, the DNA is TGTGCCAGCAGCCACCGGGAGTACGGCTCTACAGATACGCAGTATTTT. The entire variable domain, with the rest obtained from reference TRBV5-5 and TRBJ2-3, is as follows: DAGVTQSPTHLIKTRGQQVTLRCSPISGHKSVSWYQQVLGQGPQFIFQYYEKEERGRGNFPDRFSARQFPNYSSELNVNALLLGDSALYLCASSHREYGSTDTQYFGPGTRLTVL.

The gene calls are TRBV5-1 and TRBJ2-7; D is ambiguous. Germline values: CDR1 SGHRS, CDR2 YFSETQ. The CDR3 runs to 12 residues. Trimming left V 0 bases short and J 6 bases short, with 7 bases between. The CDR3 here is CASSLGGPEQYF. The DNA of the CDR3 is TGCGCCAGCAGCTTGGGGGGTCCCGAGCAGTACTTC.

The chain couples TRBV4-1 to TRBJ2-7; TRBD1 matches at 7 bases. CDR1 and CDR2 from the germline V gene are MGHRA and YSYEKL. This CDR3 is built from 15 residues. J lost 2 bases, V lost 4 bases, and 8 bases had no gene match. CDR3 loop: CASSPRDSATYEQYF. The CDR3 DNA reads TGCGCCAGCAGCCCTCGGGACAGCGCGACCTACGAGCAGTACTTC.